Listed here are 10 T cell receptor beta chains from one sample, sequenced in a study of regulatory T cells in long-lasting Graves disease. Time point given: persistent/refractory GD, antithyroid drugs over 5 years with positive TRAb. Extracted RNA from PBMCs served as the source of the TCR library. Arm-PCR of CDR3 regions with iRepertoire HTBI primers generated TCR beta libraries. TCRdb fed the multiplex PCR reads into MiXCR, producing one record per CDR3 protein. The repertoire consists of about 430,000 distinct CDR3 sequences, with around a fifth occurring once and the leading ten covering around an eighth. The sample consisted of peripheral blood mononuclear cells (PBMCs), taken when the disease was refractory, from a patient treated with antithyroid drugs. These receptors all come from a female donor with Graves disease.

V usage is TRBV4-1 and J usage is TRBJ2-2; 11 nucleotides agree with TRBD1. The V gene end was trimmed by 4 bases and the J gene end by 6 bases; junction bases not matched to a gene: 16. CDR1 MGHRA and CDR2 YSYEKL come from the germline V gene. The CDR3 is 19 residues long. The CDR3 here is CASSRLPQTGTGGSGELFF. CDR3 bases: TGCGCCAGCAGCCGACTACCCCAAACCGGGACAGGGGGTTCCGGGGAGCTGTTTTTT.

The sample holds many counts of this clonotype. The chain links TRBV6-1 to TRBJ2-6; D ambiguous. The V gene's germline CDR1 is MNHNS and CDR2 SASEGT. The length of the CDR3 is 15 residues. V was clipped by 8 bases and J by 0 bases, with 11 bases between them. The CDR3 coding sequence is TGTGCCAGCGCGGCAGTCTCCTCTGGGGCCAACGTCCTGACTTTC. Translation gives CASAAVSSGANVLTF.

The V and J genes are TRBV4-1 and TRBJ2-1; D is uncertain. Deletions cut 0 bases from V and 6 bases from J, with 9 bases between. This CDR3 region has 14 residues. Germline values: CDR1 MGHRA, CDR2 YSYEKL. The CDR3 DNA sequence: TGCGCCAGCAGCCAAGATCCGACTGGCAATGAGCAGTTCTTC. Its translation: CASSQDPTGNEQFF.

This clonotype was counted many times. The chain recombines TRBV12-5 with TRBJ1-1; D gene ambiguous. V was shortened by 6 bases and J by 0 bases, with 8 bases between the two germline ends. This CDR3 has 13 amino acids. CDR1 is LGHNT and CDR2 is FRNRAP in the germline V gene. The CDR3 sequence: CASGMGLNTEAFF. The CDR3 DNA reads TGTGCTAGTGGAATGGGTTTGAACACTGAAGCTTTCTTT.

This clonotype was counted between two and nine times. The J gene is TRBJ1-1, the V gene TRBV28; TRBD1 might be the D (6 bases). Trimming removed 6 bases from V and 0 bases from J, with 11 bases in between. There are 14 residues in the CDR3. Germline V lookup: CDR1 MDHEN, CDR2 SYDVKM. The CDR3: CASRIGQMNTEAFF. The CDR3 region has the DNA TGTGCCAGCAGAATCGGACAGATGAACACTGAAGCTTTCTTT.

V and J are TRBV19 and TRBJ1-4; weak D call: TRBD1 (6 bases). The CDR3 sequence is 15 residues long. From germline, CDR1 is LNHDA and CDR2 SQIVND (reference sequence). Trimming stripped 2 bases from V and 0 bases from J, with 7 bases between. Written as DNA, the CDR3 is TGTGCCAGTAGTATAAGGGACACAACTAATGAAAAACTGTTTTTT. Translating gives CASSIRDTTNEKLFF.

This clonotype was detected ten times or more. The genes are TRBV12-3 or TRBV12-4 and TRBJ2-7; perhaps TRBD2 as D (6 bases). V lost 3 bases, J lost 2 bases, and 11 bases lay in between. The CDR3 consists of 14 residues. The CDR3 protein is CASSLEGLPYEQYF. The CDR3 coding sequence is TGTGCCAGCAGTTTGGAGGGGCTTCCCTACGAGCAGTACTTC.

This clonotype was recorded once. This rearrangement joins TRBV25-1 to TRBJ2-3; the D is unclear. V gave up 1 base and J gave up 3 bases, with 11 bases separating them. Per the germline V gene, CDR1 is MGHDK and CDR2 is SYGVNS. This CDR3 is 15 amino acids long. Here the CDR3 DNA reads TGTGCCAGCAGTGAATTTCACCTGGGGACAGATACGCAGTATTTT. Its translation: CASSEFHLGTDTQYF.

This sequence joins TRBV12-3 or TRBV12-4 and TRBJ2-3; a possible D gene is TRBD2 (6 bases). V was clipped by 3 bases and J by 2 bases, with 9 bases between them. The CDR3 is 14 amino acids. The CDR3 DNA sequence: TGTGCCAGCAGTTTGCGGGGCACCACAGATACGCAGTATTTT. Protein: CASSLRGTTDTQYF.

Many counts were recorded for this clonotype. This chain joins TRBV7-8 and TRBJ2-2; 8 bases map to TRBD1. The length of the CDR3 is 19 residues. J lost 0 bases, V lost 3 bases, and 12 bases had no gene match. Germline CDR1 SGHVS, CDR2 FQNEAQ. CDR3 amino acids: CASSFGYGTGQSNTGELFF. The CDR3 DNA reads as TGTGCCAGCAGCTTCGGGTACGGGACAGGCCAATCGAACACCGGGGAGCTGTTTTTT. The complete variable domain, with remaining parts taken from reference TRBV7-8 and TRBJ2-2, reads GAGVSQSPRYKVAKRGQDVALRCDPISGHVSLFWYQQALGQGPEFLTYFQNEAQLDKSGLPSDRFFAERPEGSVSTLKIQRTQQEDSAVYLCASSFGYGTGQSNTGELFFGEGSRLTVL.